Below are 26 T cell receptor beta chains sequenced from a single sample in a study of early stage breast cancer tumors. Profiled with immunoSEQ multiplex PCR; TCRdb holds only in-frame clones, not every one. This sample has more than 60,000 clones; roughly three quarters occur once, and the top ten carry under 4%. What was sequenced was blood. These receptors all stem from a person in their sixties with breast cancer.

This rearrangement joins TRBV6-5 to TRBJ2-7; 7 bases fit TRBD1. The V segment lost 4 bases and the J segment 0 bases; nucleotides outside the gene matches: 3. Germline values: CDR1 MNHEY, CDR2 SVGAGI. The CDR3 contains 14 residues. CDR3 bases: TGTGCCAGCAGTTCCCCAGGGGGCTCCTACGAGCAGTACTTC. Encoded protein: CASSSPGGSYEQYF.

The genes are TRBV2 and TRBJ1-2; D is unresolved. CDR1 and CDR2 (germline): SNHLY, FYNNEI. This CDR3 is built from 14 residues. Trimming pared 0 bases from V and 7 bases from J, leaving 12 bases between. In DNA form, the CDR3 reads TGTGCCAGCAGTGAAGCAGTGGGTTCGCTTGGCTACACCTTC. Its translation: CASSEAVGSLGYTF.

The chain joins TRBV5-1 to TRBJ2-5; 8 positions agree with TRBD1. The junction had 8 bases not matched to a gene; V was cut back by 3 bases and J by 4 bases. CDR1 is SGHRS, CDR2 YFSETQ, per germline. The CDR3 has 15 residues. CDR3 DNA sequence: TGCGCCAGCAGCTCCCCCGGACAGGGCCCAGAGACCCAGTACTTC. It yields the protein CASSSPGQGPETQYF.

The rearrangement joins TRBV7-8 to TRBJ2-1; perhaps TRBD1 as D (6 bases). The germline gives CDR1 SGHVS, CDR2 FQNEAQ. V was trimmed by 4 bases and J by 7 bases, leaving 14 bases between them. CDR3 length: 14 residues. The CDR3 nucleotides are TGTGCCAGCAGCTCGAAACAGGGTTTGAATGAGCAGTTCTTC. It is translated as CASSSKQGLNEQFF.

The CDR3 loop is CASSKDRVSTGELFF. The CDR3 DNA follows: TGTGCCAGTAGTAAAGACAGGGTTAGCACCGGGGAGCTGTTTTTT. The chain recombines TRBV19 with TRBJ2-2, with 7 bases identical to TRBD1. J gave up 4 bases and V 4 bases, and 6 bases lay outside the gene matches. The CDR3 spans 15 residues. CDR1 is LNHDA and CDR2 is SQIVND in the germline V gene (reference sequence). The variable domain in full, with the rest retrieved from reference TRBV19 and TRBJ2-2, is DGGITQSPKYLFRKEGQNVTLSCEQNLNHDAMYWYRQDPGQGLRLIYYSQIVNDFQKGDIAEGYSVSREKKESFPLTVTSAQKNPTAFYLCASSKDRVSTGELFFGEGSRLTVL.

V is TRBV9 and J is TRBJ2-2; the match to TRBD2 covers 14 bases. The CDR3 is 16 residues long. Germline CDR1 reads SGDLS; CDR2 reads YYNGEE. V lost 3 bases, J lost 6 bases, and 4 bases stayed unmatched. The CDR3 bases are TGTGCCAGCAGCGATGGGACTAGCGGGGGCCCCGGGGAGCTGTTTTTT. This codes for CASSDGTSGGPGELFF.

The chain recombines TRBV7-2 with TRBJ2-1; 7 bases align to TRBD2. V shed 9 bases, J shed 7 bases, and the junction held 6 bases outside the gene matches. CDR1 and CDR2 (germline): SGHTA, FQGNSA. This CDR3 region has 12 residues. The CDR3 loop reads CASGRARNEQFF. In DNA, the CDR3 is TGTGCCAGTGGGAGGGCGAGGAATGAGCAGTTCTTC.

This chain connects TRBV25-1 to TRBJ2-1, with TRBD2 matching 12 bases. J lost 7 bases, V lost 4 bases, and 8 bases had no gene match. This CDR3 is 16 amino acids long. Per germline, CDR1 MGHDK and CDR2 SYGVNS. The CDR3 sequence: CASSALAGGPLNEQFF. Written as DNA, the CDR3 is TGTGCCAGCAGTGCCCTAGCGGGAGGGCCGTTGAATGAGCAGTTCTTC.

V and J are TRBV5-4 and TRBJ2-7; 16 bases align to TRBD2. The CDR3 has 16 amino acids. V shed 4 bases, J shed 7 bases, and the junction held 8 bases outside the gene matches. Looked up from germline, CDR1 is SGHNT and CDR2 is YYREEE (reference sequence). The CDR3 DNA reads TGTGCCAGCAGCCCCTACCAGGGACTAGCGGGGGGGGAGCAGTACTTC. It encodes CASSPYQGLAGGEQYF.

This clone has a handful of counts. The V gene is TRBV10-3, the J gene TRBJ2-7, with D unclear. CDR1 is ENHRY, CDR2 SYGVKD, per germline. With 8 bases removed from V and 1 base from J, the gap between germline ends came to 12 bases. This CDR3 is 13 amino acids long. CDR3: CAIAKGSSYEQYF. CDR3 nucleotide sequence: TGTGCCATCGCGAAAGGGTCTTCCTACGAGCAGTACTTC.

This clone was recorded a few times. V is TRBV6-6 and J is TRBJ1-6; D unclear. Germline CDR1 is MNHNY and CDR2 is SVGAGI (reference sequence). The CDR3 is 14 residues long. With 3 bases removed from V and 9 bases from J, the gap between germline ends came to 12 bases. The CDR3 DNA sequence: TGTGCCAGCAGTTATATACAGAGTGGTTCACCCCTCCACTTT. Amino acid sequence: CASSYIQSGSPLHF.

This clone is a singleton in its sample. CDR3 amino acids: CAISPLAGGGQVSSISTDTQYF. The CDR3 DNA follows: TGTGCCATCAGCCCCCTAGCGGGAGGGGGACAGGTCTCCTCCATTAGCACAGATACGCAGTATTTT. The V gene is TRBV10-3, the J gene TRBJ2-3; 12 nucleotides match TRBD2. With 6 bases clipped from V and 0 bases from J, the junction kept 22 bases outside the gene matches. This CDR3 region has 22 residues. From germline, CDR1 is ENHRY and CDR2 SYGVKD.

The J gene is TRBJ2-1, the V gene TRBV27; 8 nucleotides align to TRBD1. The CDR3 is 16 residues long. The germline V gene encodes CDR1 MNHEY and CDR2 SMNVEV (reference sequence). The V gene end was trimmed by 7 bases and the J gene end by 6 bases; junction bases not matched to a gene: 14. The CDR3 bases are TGTGCCAGCACCAGGCAAGGGGCACAGGGGGGCAATGAGCAGTTCTTC. It codes for CASTRQGAQGGNEQFF.

The chain carries TRBV2 and TRBJ1-2; possibly TRBD1 for D (5 bases). Trimming cost V 8 bases and J 7 bases, with 20 bases left between them. The CDR3 covers 14 residues. The germline CDR1 and CDR2 sequences are SNHLY and FYNNEI. The CDR3 nucleotides are TGTGCCAGCGGGAGTACAGGCTTAGTGGCTGGCTACACCTTC. Translating it yields CASGSTGLVAGYTF.

V is TRBV5-1 and J is TRBJ2-3, with 8 bases fitting TRBD1. The germline V gene encodes CDR1 SGHRS and CDR2 YFSETQ. This CDR3 has 14 residues. V gave up 3 bases and J gave up 4 bases; unmatched junction bases: 4. The CDR3 DNA reads TGCGCCAGCAGCTCAGGACAGGGCGCAGATACGCAGTATTTT. Amino acids: CASSSGQGADTQYF.

This clone came up a few times. This sequence joins TRBV18 and TRBJ2-7; 9 nucleotides align to TRBD1. CDR1 and CDR2 (germline): KGHSH, LQKENI. V gave up 2 bases and J gave up 4 bases; unmatched junction bases: 6. The CDR3 spans 15 residues. For the CDR3, the DNA is TGTGCCAGCTCACCATCGGGACAGGGCTTATACGAGCAGTACTTC. Residues: CASSPSGQGLYEQYF. The variable domain in full, completed from reference TRBV18 and TRBJ2-7, reads NAGVMQNPRHLVRRRGQEARLRCSPMKGHSHVYWYRQLPEEGLKFMVYLQKENIIDESGMPKERFSAEFPKEGPSILRIQQVVRGDSAAYFCASSPSGQGLYEQYFGPGTRLTVT.

This chain joins TRBV4-2 and TRBJ2-3; 11 bases are a match to TRBD1. Trimming cost V 10 bases and J 4 bases; bases outside gene matches: 4. The germline CDR1 and CDR2 sequences are LGHNA and YNFKEQ. This CDR3 comprises 13 residues. This chain's CDR3 is CATGQGAPDTQYF. CDR3 DNA sequence: TGTGCCACCGGACAGGGGGCCCCAGATACGCAGTATTTT.

This clone was seen only once. The chain has TRBV2 and TRBJ1-2, with a weak D call TRBD1 (5 bases). The V gene lost 6 bases and the J gene lost 4 bases, with 9 bases spanning the gap. This CDR3 region has 12 residues. Germline-derived CDR1 and CDR2 are SNHLY and FYNNEI. The CDR3 spells CASRAGTYGYTF. The CDR3 nucleotides are TGTGCCAGCAGGGCCGGGACCTATGGCTACACCTTC.

The chain uses TRBV5-1 and TRBJ2-3; D not resolved. Germline lookup yields CDR1 SGHRS and CDR2 YFSETQ. V lost 0 bases to trimming and J lost 6 bases, with 2 bases between them. The CDR3 runs 11 residues. The chain's CDR3 is CASSLGDTQYF. The CDR3 nucleotides read TGCGCCAGCAGCTTGGGGGATACGCAGTATTTT.

V is TRBV18 and J is TRBJ1-1, with unresolved D. This CDR3 has 13 residues. Germline CDR1 KGHSH, CDR2 LQKENI. Trimming cost V 8 bases and J 1 base, with 11 bases left between them. CDR3 DNA sequence: TGTGCCAGCCAAAGGTCAGAGAACACTGAAGCTTTCTTT. This encodes CASQRSENTEAFF.

The chain is built from TRBV6-5 and TRBJ2-7, with 7 bases identical to TRBD2. This CDR3 has 14 amino acids. The ends lost 7 bases at V and 3 bases at J; junction bases unmatched: 9. Germline values: CDR1 MNHEY, CDR2 SVGAGI. The CDR3 DNA is TGTGCCAGCAAGGCTAGCGGTACTAACTACGAGCAGTACTTC. It translates to CASKASGTNYEQYF.

The rearrangement links TRBV15 to TRBJ2-3; D may correspond to TRBD1 or TRBD2 (5 bases each). The V end was cut by 2 bases, the J end by 1 base, with 16 bases between. This CDR3 has 17 amino acids. The germline V gene encodes CDR1 LNHNV and CDR2 YYDKDF (reference sequence). For the CDR3, the DNA is TGTGCCACCAGCAGAACTGGGACCCCATTAGGCACAGATACGCAGTATTTT. It is translated as CATSRTGTPLGTDTQYF.

V usage is TRBV10-3 and J usage is TRBJ2-1, with TRBD2 matching over 11 bases. This CDR3 region has 14 residues. The V gene end was trimmed by 10 bases and the J gene end by 4 bases; junction bases not matched to a gene: 6. CDR1 and CDR2 from the germline V gene are ENHRY and SYGVKD. CDR3 sequence reads: CATTGTSGYNEQFF. The CDR3 nucleotides are TGTGCCACGACCGGGACTAGCGGTTACAATGAGCAGTTCTTC.

This clone appeared a few times. The chain is built from TRBV7-9 and TRBJ2-7, with TRBD2 matching 11 bases. The germline V gene has CDR1 SEHNR and CDR2 FQNEAQ (reference sequence). The V and J ends lost 6 bases and 5 bases, in that order; junction bases with no gene match: 9. CDR3 size: 15 residues. The CDR3 nucleotides read TGTGCCAGCAGTCGTGTAGCGGGAGGGCCACACGAGCAGTACTTC. Translated, it gives CASSRVAGGPHEQYF.

This chain links TRBV29-1 with TRBJ2-5; no clear D gene. Trimming took 4 bases from V and 1 from J, leaving 10 bases between them. The CDR3 length is 13 residues. Germline CDR1 is SQVTM and CDR2 is ANQGSEA. CDR3 nucleotide sequence: TGCAGCGTTGCCGTCAGCCTCCAAGAGACCCAGTACTTC. Protein product: CSVAVSLQETQYF.

The chain carries TRBV29-1 and TRBJ1-1, with TRBD1 matching 7 bases. V shed 8 bases and J 7 bases; nucleotides not matched to a gene: 7. The CDR3 runs to 11 residues. In germline, CDR1 is SQVTM, CDR2 ANQGSEA. CDR3 protein: CSFYRGIEAFF. CDR3 coding DNA: TGCAGCTTTTACAGGGGCATTGAAGCTTTCTTT.